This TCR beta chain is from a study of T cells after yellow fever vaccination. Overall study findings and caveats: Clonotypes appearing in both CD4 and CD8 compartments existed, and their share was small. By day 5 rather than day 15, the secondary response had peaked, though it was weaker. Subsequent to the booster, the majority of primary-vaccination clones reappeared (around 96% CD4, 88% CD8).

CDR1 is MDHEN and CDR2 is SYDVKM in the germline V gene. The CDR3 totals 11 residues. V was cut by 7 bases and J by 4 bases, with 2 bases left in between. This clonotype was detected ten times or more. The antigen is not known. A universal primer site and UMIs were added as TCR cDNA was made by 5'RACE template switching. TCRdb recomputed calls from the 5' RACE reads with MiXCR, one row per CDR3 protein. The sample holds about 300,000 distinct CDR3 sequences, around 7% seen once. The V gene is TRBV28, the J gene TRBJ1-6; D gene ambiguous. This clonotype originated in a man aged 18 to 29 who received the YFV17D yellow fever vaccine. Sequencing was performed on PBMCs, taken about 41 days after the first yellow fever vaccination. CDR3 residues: CASNYNSPLHF. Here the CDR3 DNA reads TGTGCCAGCAATTATAATTCACCCCTCCACTTT.